Following are 14 T cell receptor beta chains from one sample sequenced in a study of T-cell reconstitution after alpha-beta-depleted transplantation in children. Unique molecular identifiers tagged the TCRbeta library. One entry per CDR3 protein results from TCRdb running MiXCR on the PCR reads. The sample has around 600,000 distinct CDR3 sequences; 20% to 25% are singletons. Specimen: PBMCs, mostly from graft donor cells, collected 360 days after TCRalphabeta/CD19-depleted stem cell transplant. All receptors derive from a boy younger than two who had a stem cell transplant for acute myeloid leukemia, so the T cells may come from the graft donor.

This rearrangement joins TRBV20-1 to TRBJ2-3; D gene uncertain. There are 11 residues in the CDR3. Germline V gene sequence: CDR1 DFQATT, CDR2 SNEGSKA (reference sequence). V shed 3 bases and J shed 4 bases, with 5 bases lying between them. Here the CDR3 DNA reads TGCAGTGCTAGCAACCCAGATACGCAGTATTTT. Its translation is CSASNPDTQYF.

This clonotype was counted ten times or more. The genes are TRBV6-5 and TRBJ1-5; the D gene is possibly TRBD1 (5 bases). Germline CDR1 and CDR2: MNHEY and SVGAGI. Deletions cut 6 bases from V and 5 bases from J, with 11 bases between. The CDR3 runs 13 residues. CDR3 sequence: CASSQQVHQPQHF. The CDR3 DNA follows: TGTGCCAGCAGCCAACAGGTACATCAGCCCCAGCATTTT.

In this sample, this clonotype turned up many times. The chain has TRBV7-3 and TRBJ2-3; D call uncertain. Germline V CDR1 and CDR2: SGHTA, FQGTGA. CDR3 length: 14 amino acids. V dropped 2 bases and J dropped 4 bases, with 10 bases sitting between them. The CDR3 DNA follows: TGTGCCAGCAGCTTAGGTACCGTGTCAGATACGCAGTATTTT. Amino acid sequence: CASSLGTVSDTQYF.

The chain uses TRBV20-1 and TRBJ2-2; maybe TRBD2 (7 bases). This CDR3 has 14 residues. Trimming pared 1 base from V and 6 bases from J, leaving 12 bases between. Germline CDR1 reads DFQATT; CDR2 reads SNEGSKA (reference sequence). The CDR3 loop reads CSARGRGGAGELFF. The DNA for the CDR3 is TGCAGTGCTAGAGGCCGAGGGGGGGCCGGGGAGCTGTTTTTT.

At least ten counts were recorded for this clonotype. The chain couples TRBV12-3 or TRBV12-4 to TRBJ2-7; 10 bases line up with TRBD1. There are 13 residues in the CDR3. With 6 bases clipped from V and 7 bases from J, the junction kept 6 bases outside the gene matches. In DNA form, the CDR3 reads TGTGCCAGCAGCTCGGACAGGGGGTTGGAGCAGTACTTC. Translated, it gives CASSSDRGLEQYF.

This clonotype appeared many times. The chain has TRBV20-1 and TRBJ2-2; D possibly corresponds to TRBD2 (5 bases). V was pared by 2 bases and J by 6 bases, with 10 bases between. The CDR3 length is 13 residues. The V gene's germline CDR1 is DFQATT and CDR2 SNEGSKA (reference sequence). CDR3 sequence reads: CSARQRVSGELFF. The DNA of the CDR3 is TGCAGTGCTAGACAGAGGGTCTCCGGGGAGCTGTTTTTT.

The CDR3 protein is CASSGGSYEQYV. As DNA, the CDR3 is TGTGCCAGCAGTGGCGGGTCCTACGAGCAGTACGTC. The chain uses TRBV12-3 or TRBV12-4 and TRBJ2-7, with D possibly matching TRBD2 (5 bases). The V and J ends lost 5 bases and 1 base respectively, with 6 bases between them. The CDR3 contains 12 residues.

This clonotype was found a few times. CDR3 in amino acids: CASSQGRTASSNEQFF. For the CDR3, the DNA is TGCGCCAGCAGCCAAGGTAGGACAGCCTCTTCCAATGAGCAGTTCTTC. The V gene is TRBV4-3, the J gene TRBJ2-1; maybe TRBD1 (6 bases). Trimming shortened V by 1 base and J by 6 bases, and 16 bases separated the two germline ends. CDR1 is LGHNA and CDR2 is YSLEER in the germline V gene. CDR3 size: 16 residues.

This clonotype was detected ten times or more. The chain carries TRBV20-1 and TRBJ2-1; the D is unclear. The CDR3 is made up of 13 amino acids. Germline CDR1 DFQATT, CDR2 SNEGSKA (reference sequence). V shed 2 bases and J shed 6 bases, with 11 bases lying between them. The CDR3 DNA reads TGCAGTGCTAGACTAGGTCGCAGCAATGAGCAGTTCTTC. Its translation: CSARLGRSNEQFF.

The table lists this clonotype with many counts. This chain joins TRBV20-1 and TRBJ2-1; D ambiguous. Trimming removed 7 bases at V and 6 bases at J, with 7 bases between. The CDR3 is made up of 10 amino acids. Germline V gives CDR1 DFQATT, CDR2 SNEGSKA (reference sequence). As DNA, the CDR3 is TGCAGTGGAGGAAGCAATGAGCAGTTCTTC. Translated: CSGGSNEQFF.

In its sample, this clonotype was seen many times. This chain connects TRBV6-1 to TRBJ1-1, with D maybe TRBD1 (6 bases). This CDR3 contains 18 residues. Germline V gene data show CDR1 as MNHNS and CDR2 as SASEGT. The ends were cut back, 7 bases at V and 0 bases at J, with 24 bases in the middle. CDR3 region: CASTLGGHPTAMNTEAFF. The CDR3 DNA reads as TGTGCCAGCACTCTAGGGGGGCACCCCACGGCGATGAACACTGAAGCTTTCTTT.

The sample holds a few counts of this clonotype. The chain couples TRBV2 to TRBJ2-7; no reliable D call. Germline loops: CDR1 SNHLY, CDR2 FYNNEI. V was shortened by 0 bases and J by 3 bases, with 12 bases between the two germline ends. The CDR3 is 15 amino acids. The CDR3 loop reads CASSEAKGRSYEQYV. The CDR3, as DNA: TGTGCCAGCAGTGAAGCGAAAGGCAGAAGCTACGAGCAGTACGTC.

This clonotype was counted only a few times. The DNA of the CDR3 is TGCAGTGCTAGAGACCCCCTGACGGGCTACACCTTC. Translation: CSARDPLTGYTF. The chain carries TRBV20-1 and TRBJ1-2, with D unresolved. CDR3 length: 12 residues. The germline V gene has CDR1 DFQATT and CDR2 SNEGSKA (reference sequence). V was pared by 0 bases and J by 8 bases, with 10 bases between.

The chain links TRBV6-2 or TRBV6-3 to TRBJ2-7, with unresolved D. The CDR3 totals 13 residues. Trimming cost V 7 bases and J 2 bases, with 12 bases left between them. Germline V gene sequence: CDR1 MNHEY, CDR2 SVGEGT. This CDR3 is CASTRGRPYEQYF. The CDR3 nucleotides are TGTGCCAGCACCCGAGGTAGACCCTACGAGCAGTACTTC.